This T cell receptor (beta chain) was observed in a study of OX40 agonist ivuxolimab in advanced cancers. General observations from the study: Averaged across samples, CD8+ T cells carried more expanded clones than CD4+ did. In the expanded peripheral T cells, antigen specificity was never determined. CD4+ and CD8+ blood T cells expanded clonally by week 6 at 0.1 to 3.0 mg/kg.

The assay was immunoSEQ multiplex PCR, and TCRdb's table has in-frame clones only and misses some. The sample holds about 120,000 clones, about 93% seen once. Concerning this clone itself: Its antigen remains unknown.

Patients were ruled out by autoimmune disease history or systemic immunosuppression. The germline CDR1 and CDR2 sequences are KGHSH and LQKENI. CDR3 length: 12 amino acids. V was cut by 4 bases and J by 5 bases, with 9 bases left in between. This TCR came from an adult with an advanced solid tumor such as melanoma, head and neck, liver or kidney cancer. The specimen was CD4+ or CD8+ T cells sorted from blood, collected in a trial of the OX40 agonist ivuxolimab. The V call is TRBV18, the J call TRBJ2-7; TRBD1 is a possible D gene (5 bases). The CDR3 sequence is CASSLTRDEQYF. The CDR3 coding sequence is TGTGCCAGCTCACTAACCAGGGACGAGCAGTACTTC.